These T cell receptor beta chains were read from a single sample in a study of PD-1 blockade in classical Hodgkin lymphoma. Some clones are missing from TCRdb's copy, which holds only in-frame ones; the method was immunoSEQ multiplex PCR. The data hold 2,000 or so clones, with around four fifths observed a single time. The material was CD8+ T cells from blood, obtained at baseline. Receptors originate from a human donor with classical Hodgkin lymphoma. Both conserved end residues are part of each CDR3. D genes are given only for firm matches. Some rows have no size entry. The others give once, few or many, or a class for an expanded clone.

j_gene,v_gene,d_gene,abundance,CDR3nt,CDR3aa
TRBJ1-1,TRBV5-1,NA,once,TGCGCCAGTCGGAGGTTAGGGGGGGAGATGAACACTGAAGCTTTCTTT,CASRRLGGEMNTEAFF
TRBJ1-2,TRBV28,NA,once,TGTGCCAGCAGTTTCCTCCTTTGGGGCAGTAACTATGGCTACACCTTC,CASSFLLWGSNYGYTF
TRBJ1-2,TRBV6-5,NA,NA,TGTGCCAGCAGACCGACAGGAATCCTTAACTATGGCTACACCTTC,CASRPTGILNYGYTF
TRBJ1-1,TRBV9,TRBD1,NA,TGTGCCAGCAGCCCCCTCACGGGACAGAAGAACACTGAAGCTTTCTTT,CASSPLTGQKNTEAFF
TRBJ2-3,TRBV28,NA,once,TGTGCCAGCAGTTTGTGGGAGGAAGGGGCAGATACGCAGTATTTT,CASSLWEEGADTQYF
TRBJ1-3,TRBV14,NA,NA,TGTGCCAGCAGCCCCTTCGTGGTCTCTGGAAACACCATATATTTT,CASSPFVVSGNTIYF
TRBJ2-7,TRBV5-1,NA,NA,TGCGTCAGCAGCTTGGCCGGCGAGCAGTACTTC,CVSSLAGEQYF
TRBJ1-3,TRBV14,NA,NA,TGTGCCAGCAGCCAAGCGCCCTATCCTGGAAACACCATATATTTT,CASSQAPYPGNTIYF
TRBJ1-1,TRBV28,NA,NA,TGTGCCAGCAGTCCCACTGCAGGGAACACTGAAGCTTTCTTT,CASSPTAGNTEAFF
TRBJ1-5,TRBV5-8,NA,NA,TGTGCCAGCAGCTTGGAGGACGGAGATCAGCCCCAGCATTTT,CASSLEDGDQPQHF
TRBJ1-5,TRBV11-2,NA,NA,TGTGCCAGCAGCCAGGGTACGGGCAATCAGCCCCAGCATTTT,CASSQGTGNQPQHF
TRBJ1-1,TRBV5-1,TRBD1,few,TGCGCCAGCAGCTTGGAGGGGACAGGGAGGACTGAAGCTTTCTTT,CASSLEGTGRTEAFF
TRBJ2-5,TRBV28,TRBD1,NA,TGTGCCAGCAGTTCGGGGGACAGGGAAGAAGAGACCCAGTACTTC,CASSSGDREEETQYF
TRBJ2-1,TRBV28,NA,NA,TGTGCCAGCAGCCCGACGGTTTTCGGCGATGAGCAGTTCTTC,CASSPTVFGDEQFF
TRBJ2-2,TRBV7-9,NA,NA,TGTGCCAGCAGCTTAGCCTCAGGGTACACCGGGGAGCTGTTTTTT,CASSLASGYTGELFF
TRBJ2-6,TRBV9,NA,NA,TGTGCCAGCAGCGGCGACTCCTCTGGGGCCAACGTCCTGACTTTC,CASSGDSSGANVLTF
TRBJ2-7,TRBV7-2,TRBD1,NA,TGTGCCAGCAGCTTAAACCCTGACCGGGACAGCCCCTACGAGCAGTACTTC,CASSLNPDRDSPYEQYF
TRBJ2-1,TRBV4-1,NA,NA,TGCGCCAGCAGCCAAGATCCGTACAATGAGCAGTTCTTC,CASSQDPYNEQFF
TRBJ2-5,TRBV6-1,TRBD2,NA,TGTGCCAGCAGTGAAGGCCAGCGGGGGGGCGATACTGACTTC,CASSEGQRGGDTDF
TRBJ1-2,TRBV5-4,NA,NA,TGTGCCAGCACCCCGGGGTTTGACTATGGCTACACCTTC,CASTPGFDYGYTF
TRBJ2-2,TRBV27,NA,NA,TGTGCCAGCAGGGCCTTATCGAACACCGGGGAGCTGTTTTTT,CASRALSNTGELFF
TRBJ1-1,TRBV28,NA,few,TGTGCCAGCATCACCGGCACTGAAGCTTTCTTT,CASITGTEAFF
TRBJ2-7,TRBV27,TRBD2,NA,TGTGCCAGCAGTTTGACTAGCGCATCCTACGAGCAGTACTTC,CASSLTSASYEQYF
TRBJ2-5,TRBV2,NA,NA,TGTGCCAGCAGTCAAGAGACCCAGTACTTC,CASSQETQYF
TRBJ1-2,TRBV7-6,NA,NA,TGTGCCAGCAGCTGGGGACCGGGTGATGTGTATGGCTACACCTTC,CASSWGPGDVYGYTF
TRBJ2-2,TRBV7-9,NA,NA,TGTGCCAGCAGGACGGCTAAGACGAACACCGGGGAGCTGTTTTTT,CASRTAKTNTGELFF
TRBJ2-1,TRBV9,TRBD2,NA,TGTGCCAGCAGCGTAGGAGCGGGGGAACTTATTGAGCAGTTCTTC,CASSVGAGELIEQFF
TRBJ2-7,TRBV28,TRBD2,NA,TGTGCCAGCAGCCTCCTGACTAGCGGGAGTCCTCTTTACGAGCAGTACTTC,CASSLLTSGSPLYEQYF
TRBJ2-1,TRBV28,NA,NA,TGTGCCAGCAGTCCGCGCCTTCAAGGGGCCAATGAGCAGTTCTTC,CASSPRLQGANEQFF